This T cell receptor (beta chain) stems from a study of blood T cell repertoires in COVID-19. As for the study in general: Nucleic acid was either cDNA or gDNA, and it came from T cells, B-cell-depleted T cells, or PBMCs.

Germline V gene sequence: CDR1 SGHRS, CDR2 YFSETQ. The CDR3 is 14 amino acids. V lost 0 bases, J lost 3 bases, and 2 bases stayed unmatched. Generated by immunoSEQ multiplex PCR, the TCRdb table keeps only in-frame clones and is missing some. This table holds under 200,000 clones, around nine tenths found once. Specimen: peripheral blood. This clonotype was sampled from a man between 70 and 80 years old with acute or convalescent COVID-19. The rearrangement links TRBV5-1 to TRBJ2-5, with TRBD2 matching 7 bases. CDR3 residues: CASSLAGGKETQYF. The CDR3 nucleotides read TGCGCCAGCAGCTTGGCGGGAGGTAAAGAGACCCAGTACTTC. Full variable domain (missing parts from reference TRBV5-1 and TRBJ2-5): KAGVTQTPRYLIKTRGQQVTLSCSPISGHRSVSWYQQTPGQGLQFLFEYFSETQRNKGNFPGRFSGRQFSNSRSEMNVSTLELGDSALYLCASSLAGGKETQYFGPGTRLLVL.